The table lists the clone carrying this T cell receptor beta chain with a few counts. The CDR3 consists of 14 residues. Germline CDR1 KGHSY, CDR2 FQNENV. V gave up 3 bases and J gave up 7 bases; unmatched junction bases: 2. Amplified TCR beta CDR3 regions derived from RNA transcripts. HTBI primers drove first-round RT-PCR of the TCR CDR3. MiXCR, run by TCRdb on the multiplex PCR reads, gives a single entry per CDR3 protein. The data contain about 720,000 distinct CDR3 sequences, over 15% of them singletons. The entry originates in a study of T cells in Graves' hyperthyroidism and ophthalmopathy. This TCR derives from a woman between 45 and 60 years old with Graves' hyperthyroidism that later progressed to Graves' ophthalmopathy. Sequenced sample: blood. This chain uses TRBV16 with TRBJ1-6; TRBD1 agrees at 8 bases. CDR3 DNA: TGTGCCAGCAGCCACGGACAGGGCAATTCACCCCTCCACTTT. Protein product: CASSHGQGNSPLHF.